This T cell receptor (beta chain) was captured by sequencing in a study of blood T cell repertoires in COVID-19. Study information: T cells, B-cell-depleted T cells, or PBMCs provided the cDNA or gDNA that served as material.

Repertoires were generated with immunoSEQ multiplex PCR, while TCRdb's copy carries only in-frame clones and drops some. The data show approximately 170,000 clones, 75% to 90% seen once. Germline CDR1 LNHDA, CDR2 SQIVND (reference sequence). V gave up 5 bases and J gave up 2 bases, with 7 bases separating them. The CDR3 loop spans 13 amino acids. The V gene is TRBV19, the J gene TRBJ1-3, with unresolved D. The TCR was taken from a woman aged 70-85 years with COVID-19, enrolled during active disease. Specimen: peripheral blood. CDR3 coding DNA: TGTGCCAGTAGTCGAGGTGCTGGAAACACCATATATTTT. Translated: CASSRGAGNTIYF.